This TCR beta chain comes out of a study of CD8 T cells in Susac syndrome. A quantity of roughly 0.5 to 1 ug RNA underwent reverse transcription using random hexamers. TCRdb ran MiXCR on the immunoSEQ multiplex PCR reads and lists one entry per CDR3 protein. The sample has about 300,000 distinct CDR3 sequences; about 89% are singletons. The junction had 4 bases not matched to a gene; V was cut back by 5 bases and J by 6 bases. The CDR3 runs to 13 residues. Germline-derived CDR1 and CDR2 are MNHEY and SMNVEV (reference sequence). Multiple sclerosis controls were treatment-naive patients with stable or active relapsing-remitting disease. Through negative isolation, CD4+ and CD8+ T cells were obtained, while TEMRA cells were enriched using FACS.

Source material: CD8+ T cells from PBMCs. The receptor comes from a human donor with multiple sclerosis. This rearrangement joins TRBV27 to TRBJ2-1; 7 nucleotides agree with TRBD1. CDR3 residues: CASSTAGGNEQFF. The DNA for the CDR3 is TGTGCCAGCAGTACGGCAGGGGGCAATGAGCAGTTCTTC.